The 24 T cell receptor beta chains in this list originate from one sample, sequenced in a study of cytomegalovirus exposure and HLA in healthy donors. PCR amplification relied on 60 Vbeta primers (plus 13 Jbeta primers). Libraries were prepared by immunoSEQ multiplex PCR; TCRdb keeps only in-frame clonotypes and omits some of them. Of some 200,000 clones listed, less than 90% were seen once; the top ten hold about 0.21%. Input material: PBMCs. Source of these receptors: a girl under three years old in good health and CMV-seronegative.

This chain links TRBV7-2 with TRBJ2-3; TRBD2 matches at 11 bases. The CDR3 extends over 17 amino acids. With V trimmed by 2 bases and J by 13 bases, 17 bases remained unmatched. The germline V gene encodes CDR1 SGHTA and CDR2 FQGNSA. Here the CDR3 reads CASSLTPASGGLRDEYF. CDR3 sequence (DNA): TGTGCCAGCAGCTTAACCCCTGCTAGCGGGGGGTTAAGGGACGAGTATTTT. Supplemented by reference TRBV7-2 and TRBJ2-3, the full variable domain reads GAGVSQSPSNKVTEKGKDVELRCDPISGHTALYWYRQSLGQGLEFLIYFQGNSAPDKSGLPSDRFSAERTGGSVSTLTIQRTQQEDSAVYLCASSLTPASGGLRDEYFGPGTRLTVL.

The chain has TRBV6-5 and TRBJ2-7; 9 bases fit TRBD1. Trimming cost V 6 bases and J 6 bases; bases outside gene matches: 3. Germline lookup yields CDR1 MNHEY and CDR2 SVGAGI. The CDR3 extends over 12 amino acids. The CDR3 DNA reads TGTGCCAGCAGCAGACAGGGGGGCGAGCAGTACTTC. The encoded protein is CASSRQGGEQYF.

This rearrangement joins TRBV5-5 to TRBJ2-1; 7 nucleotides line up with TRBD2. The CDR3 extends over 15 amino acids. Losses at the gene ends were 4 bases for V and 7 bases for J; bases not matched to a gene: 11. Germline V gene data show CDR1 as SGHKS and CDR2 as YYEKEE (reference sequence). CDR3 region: CASSRTGGGDNEQFF. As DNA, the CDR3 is TGTGCCAGCAGCAGGACCGGCGGGGGAGATAATGAGCAGTTCTTC.

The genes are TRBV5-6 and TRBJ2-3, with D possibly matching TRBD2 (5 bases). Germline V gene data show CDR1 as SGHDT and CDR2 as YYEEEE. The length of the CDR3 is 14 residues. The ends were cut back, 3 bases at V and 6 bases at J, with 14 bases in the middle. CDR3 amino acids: CASSWGTRGDTQYF. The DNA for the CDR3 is TGTGCCAGCAGCTGGGGAACTAGAGGCGATACGCAGTATTTT.

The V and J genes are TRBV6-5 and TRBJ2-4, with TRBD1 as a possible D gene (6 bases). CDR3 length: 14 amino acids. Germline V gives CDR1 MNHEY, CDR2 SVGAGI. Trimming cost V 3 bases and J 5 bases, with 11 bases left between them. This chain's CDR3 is CASSYQGPENIQYF. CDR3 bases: TGTGCCAGCAGTTATCAGGGGCCAGAAAACATTCAGTACTTC.

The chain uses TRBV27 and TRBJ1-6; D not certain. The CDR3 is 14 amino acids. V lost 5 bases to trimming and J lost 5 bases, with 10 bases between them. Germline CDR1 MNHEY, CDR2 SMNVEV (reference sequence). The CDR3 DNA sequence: TGTGCCAGCAGTCCTAACCTGAATAATTCACCCCTCCACTTT. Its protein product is CASSPNLNNSPLHF.

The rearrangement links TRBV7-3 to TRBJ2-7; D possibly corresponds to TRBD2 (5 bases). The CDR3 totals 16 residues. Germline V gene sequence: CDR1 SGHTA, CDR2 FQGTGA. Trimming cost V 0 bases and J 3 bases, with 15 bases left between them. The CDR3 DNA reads TGTGCCAGCAGCTTAACGCCGATAACAGACTACTACGAGCAGTACTTC. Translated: CASSLTPITDYYEQYF.

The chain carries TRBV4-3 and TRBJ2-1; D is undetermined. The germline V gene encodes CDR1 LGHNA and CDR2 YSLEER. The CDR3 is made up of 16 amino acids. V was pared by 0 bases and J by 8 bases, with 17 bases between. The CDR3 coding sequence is TGCGCCAGCAGCCAAGATCTAGGTGAGCATCACGATGAGCAGTTCTTC. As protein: CASSQDLGEHHDEQFF.

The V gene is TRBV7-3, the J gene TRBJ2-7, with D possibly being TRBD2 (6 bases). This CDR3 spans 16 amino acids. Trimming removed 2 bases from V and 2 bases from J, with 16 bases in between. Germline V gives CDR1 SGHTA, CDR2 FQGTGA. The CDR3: CASSLVGGSGTYEQYF. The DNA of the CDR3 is TGTGCCAGCAGCTTAGTTGGAGGTAGCGGTACCTACGAGCAGTACTTC.

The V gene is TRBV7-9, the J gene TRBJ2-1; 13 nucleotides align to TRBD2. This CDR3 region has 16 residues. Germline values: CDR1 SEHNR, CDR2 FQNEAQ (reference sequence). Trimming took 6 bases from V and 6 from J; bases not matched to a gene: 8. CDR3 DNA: TGTGCCAGCAGGCGTACTAGCGGGGGGGCCTTCAATGAGCAGTTCTTC. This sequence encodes CASRRTSGGAFNEQFF. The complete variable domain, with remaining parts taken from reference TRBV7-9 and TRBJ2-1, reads DTGVSQNPRHKITKRGQNVTFRCDPISEHNRLYWYRQTLGQGPEFLTYFQNEAQLEKSRLLSDRFSAERPKGSFSTLEIQRTEQGDSAMYLCASRRTSGGAFNEQFFGPGTRLTVL.

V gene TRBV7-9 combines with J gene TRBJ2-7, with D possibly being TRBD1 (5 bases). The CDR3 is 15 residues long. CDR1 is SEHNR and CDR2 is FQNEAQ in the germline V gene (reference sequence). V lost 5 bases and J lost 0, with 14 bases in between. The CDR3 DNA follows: TGTGCCAGCAGCCCCCCCTTCCAGGGCTCCTACGAGCAGTACTTC. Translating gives CASSPPFQGSYEQYF.

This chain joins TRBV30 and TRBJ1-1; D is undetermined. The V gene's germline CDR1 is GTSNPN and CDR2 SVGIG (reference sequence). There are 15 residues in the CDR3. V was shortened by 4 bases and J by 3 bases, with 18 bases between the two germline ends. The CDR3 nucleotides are TGTGCCTGGATTCCCAATTCGGTCCCGGACACTGAAGCTTTCTTT. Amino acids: CAWIPNSVPDTEAFF.

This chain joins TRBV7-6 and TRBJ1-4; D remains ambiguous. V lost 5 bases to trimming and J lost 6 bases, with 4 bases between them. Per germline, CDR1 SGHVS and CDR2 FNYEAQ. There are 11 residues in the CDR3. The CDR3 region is CASSLDEKLFF. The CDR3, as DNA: TGTGCCAGCAGCCTCGATGAAAAACTGTTTTTT.

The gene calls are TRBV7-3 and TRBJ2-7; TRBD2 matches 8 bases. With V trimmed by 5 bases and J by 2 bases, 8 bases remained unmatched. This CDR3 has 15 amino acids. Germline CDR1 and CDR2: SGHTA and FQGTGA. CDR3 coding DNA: TGTGCCAGCAGCCCCATAGCGGGGCGACCCTACGAGCAGTACTTC. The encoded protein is CASSPIAGRPYEQYF.

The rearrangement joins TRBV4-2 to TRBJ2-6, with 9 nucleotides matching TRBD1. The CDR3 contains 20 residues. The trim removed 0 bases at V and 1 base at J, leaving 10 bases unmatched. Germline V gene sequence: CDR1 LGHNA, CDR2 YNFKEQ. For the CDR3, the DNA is TGTGCCAGCAGCCAAGATCTTCGGGGACAGGGAGGGTCTGGGGCCAACGTCCTGACTTTC. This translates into CASSQDLRGQGGSGANVLTF.

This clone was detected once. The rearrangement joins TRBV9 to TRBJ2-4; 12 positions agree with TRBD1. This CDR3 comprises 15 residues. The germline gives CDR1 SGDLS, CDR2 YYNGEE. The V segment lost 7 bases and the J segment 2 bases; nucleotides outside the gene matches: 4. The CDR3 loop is CASGTGGETKNIQYF. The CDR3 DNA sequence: TGTGCCAGCGGGACAGGGGGCGAGACCAAAAACATTCAGTACTTC.

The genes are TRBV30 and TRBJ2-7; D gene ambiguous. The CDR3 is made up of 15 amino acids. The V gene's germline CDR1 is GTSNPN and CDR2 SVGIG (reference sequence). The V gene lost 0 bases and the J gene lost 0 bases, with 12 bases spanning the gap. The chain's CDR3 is CAWSVLGGSSYEQYF. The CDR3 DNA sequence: TGTGCCTGGAGTGTACTTGGCGGATCCTCCTACGAGCAGTACTTC.

In DNA, the CDR3 is TGTGCCAGCAGCTTAAATCGGACTCTCTACGAGCAGTACTTC. Translation: CASSLNRTLYEQYF. The chain combines TRBV7-9 with TRBJ2-7; the D gene is possibly TRBD2 (5 bases). This CDR3 has 14 residues. In germline, CDR1 is SEHNR, CDR2 FQNEAQ (reference sequence). V shed 2 bases and J shed 3 bases, with 11 bases lying between them.

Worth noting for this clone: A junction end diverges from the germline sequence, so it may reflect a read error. The CDR3 sequence is CSSSLREATEAFF. CDR3 nucleotides: TGTTCCAGCAGCTTACGGGAGGCAACTGAAGCTTTCTTT. The chain couples TRBV7-9 to TRBJ1-1; D is unclear. The CDR3 covers 13 residues. Germline V lookup: CDR1 SEHNR, CDR2 FQNEAQ (reference sequence).

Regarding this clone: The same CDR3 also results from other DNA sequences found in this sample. The CDR3 region is CASSLALAGSSYEQYF. The CDR3 nucleotides read TGCGCCAGCAGCTTGGCACTAGCGGGGTCTTCTTACGAGCAGTACTTC. The V gene is TRBV5-1, the J gene TRBJ2-7; 10 bases are a match to TRBD2. V lost 0 bases, J lost 4 bases, and 7 bases stayed unmatched. The germline V gene encodes CDR1 SGHRS and CDR2 YFSETQ. The CDR3 length is 16 residues.

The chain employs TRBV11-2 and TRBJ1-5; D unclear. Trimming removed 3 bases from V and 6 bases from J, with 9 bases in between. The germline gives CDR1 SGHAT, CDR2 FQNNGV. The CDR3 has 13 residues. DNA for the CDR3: TGTGCCAGCAGCTTGAGCCATCTTCAGCCCCAGCATTTT. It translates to CASSLSHLQPQHF. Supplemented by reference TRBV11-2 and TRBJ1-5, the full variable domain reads EAGVAQSPRYKIIEKRQSVAFWCNPISGHATLYWYQQILGQGPKLLIQFQNNGVVDDSQLPKDRFSAERLKGVDSTLKIQPAKLEDSAVYLCASSLSHLQPQHFGDGTRLSIL.

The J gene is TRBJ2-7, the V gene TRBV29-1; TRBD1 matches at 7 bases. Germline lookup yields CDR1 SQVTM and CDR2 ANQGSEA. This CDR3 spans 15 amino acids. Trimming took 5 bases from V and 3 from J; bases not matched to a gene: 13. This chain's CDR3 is CSVSFGQGEYYEQYF. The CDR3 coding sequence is TGCAGCGTTAGTTTTGGGCAGGGGGAATACTACGAGCAGTACTTC.

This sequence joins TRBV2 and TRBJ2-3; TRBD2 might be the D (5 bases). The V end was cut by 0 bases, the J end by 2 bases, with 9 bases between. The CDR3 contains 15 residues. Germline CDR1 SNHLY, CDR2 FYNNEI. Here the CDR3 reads CASSEAVAFTDTQYF. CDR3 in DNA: TGTGCCAGCAGTGAAGCAGTAGCGTTCACAGATACGCAGTATTTT.

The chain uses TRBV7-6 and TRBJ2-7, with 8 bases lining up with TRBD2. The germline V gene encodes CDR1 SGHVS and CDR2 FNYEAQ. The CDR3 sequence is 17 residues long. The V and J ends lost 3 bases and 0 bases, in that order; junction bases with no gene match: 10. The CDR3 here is CASSFQAAGTSSYEQYF. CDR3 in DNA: TGTGCCAGCAGCTTCCAGGCCGCCGGGACTAGCTCCTACGAGCAGTACTTC.